This TCR beta chain was identified during a study of blood T cell repertoires in COVID-19. For the study at large: Italy, Spain and the United States were the sources of the convalescent and acute COVID-19 samples. Sources were T cells, B-cell-depleted T cells, or PBMCs; the material itself was cDNA or gDNA.

The authors' processing: Amplification from reference gene primers served as the basis for estimated nucleated cell counts. Sequencing used immunoSEQ multiplex PCR; TCRdb keeps in-frame clones, though not all of them. Clonal size and the V and J genes are those of that table, whereas D and trimming came from the DNA. The sample lists 380,000 or so clones, roughly 90% seen once, with around 1.2% in the top ten. In its sample, this clone was seen once. This CDR3 is 13 amino acids long. Germline values: CDR1 SGHVS, CDR2 FQNEAQ. V dropped 11 bases and J dropped 2 bases, with 15 bases sitting between them.

The sequence derives from a man in his forties or fifties with acute or convalescent COVID-19. The V gene is TRBV7-8, the J gene TRBJ1-1; TRBD1 might be the D (5 bases). Sequencing was carried out using peripheral blood. CDR3 coding DNA: TGTGCCGTACAGACAGTTTTAAACACTGAAGCTTTCTTT. As protein: CAVQTVLNTEAFF.